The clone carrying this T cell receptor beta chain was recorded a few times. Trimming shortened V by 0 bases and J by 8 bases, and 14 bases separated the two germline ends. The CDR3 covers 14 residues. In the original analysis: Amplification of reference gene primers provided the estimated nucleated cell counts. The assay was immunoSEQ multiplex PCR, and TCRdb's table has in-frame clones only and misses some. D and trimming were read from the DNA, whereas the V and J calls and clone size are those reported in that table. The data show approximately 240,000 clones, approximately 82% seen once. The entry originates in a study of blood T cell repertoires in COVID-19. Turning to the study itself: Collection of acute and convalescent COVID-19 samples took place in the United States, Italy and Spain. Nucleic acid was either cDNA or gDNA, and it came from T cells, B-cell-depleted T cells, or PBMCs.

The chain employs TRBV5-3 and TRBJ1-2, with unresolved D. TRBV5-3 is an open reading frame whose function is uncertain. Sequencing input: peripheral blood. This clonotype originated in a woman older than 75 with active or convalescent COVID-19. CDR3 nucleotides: TGTGCCAGAAGCTTGGGTCAGAGTCCGCGGGGCTACACCTTC. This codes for CARSLGQSPRGYTF.